These 13 T cell receptor beta chains share one sample of origin, sequenced in a study of blood T cell repertoires in COVID-19. Only in-frame clones appear in the TCRdb table, and some are missing; sequencing was by immunoSEQ multiplex PCR. The table includes some 87,000 clones, roughly 86% detected once. Material for sequencing was peripheral blood. The receptors come from a human donor in a cohort sampled during active COVID-19.

The genes are TRBV7-9 and TRBJ2-2, with unresolved D. The V end lost 6 bases, the J end lost 0 bases, and 11 bases lay between the germline ends. The CDR3 length is 15 residues. The germline CDR1 and CDR2 sequences are SEHNR and FQNEAQ (reference sequence). CDR3 nucleotide sequence: TGTGCCAGCAGATTCGGCGGATCGAACACCGGGGAGCTGTTTTTT. Residues: CASRFGGSNTGELFF.

CDR3 DNA sequence: TGCGCCAGCAGCCAAGTGATCGCAGGAAGGGGCTACACCTTC. This codes for CASSQVIAGRGYTF. The chain couples TRBV4-3 to TRBJ1-2, with D uncertain. The CDR3 loop spans 14 amino acids. CDR1 is LGHNA and CDR2 is YSLEER in the germline V gene. V lost 1 base and J lost 8, with 14 bases in between.

The chain uses TRBV3-1 (or the pseudogene TRBV3-2) and TRBJ2-5, with D possibly being TRBD1 (6 bases). The CDR3 extends over 13 amino acids. The V gene's germline CDR1 is LGHDT and CDR2 YNNKEL (reference sequence). V was cut by 1 base and J by 9 bases, with 12 bases left in between. The CDR3 DNA follows: TGTGCCAGCAGCCAAGGGACAGAAAGGGCCCAGTACTTC. It specifies CASSQGTERAQYF.

V and J are TRBV19 and TRBJ1-1; D may be TRBD1 (6 bases). The CDR3 is made up of 13 amino acids. V dropped 2 bases and J dropped 3 bases, with 7 bases sitting between them. CDR1 is LNHDA, CDR2 SQIVND, per germline (reference sequence). CDR3 sequence: CASSINRDTEAFF. CDR3 in DNA: TGTGCCAGTAGTATAAACAGGGACACTGAAGCTTTCTTT.

The V and J genes are TRBV11-2 and TRBJ2-3; 8 nucleotides line up with TRBD2. CDR1 is SGHAT, CDR2 FQNNGV, per germline. The CDR3 has 17 residues. J lost 2 bases, V lost 4 bases, and 11 bases had no gene match. CDR3 sequence: CASSSKAGADFTDTQYF. In nucleotides, the CDR3 is TGTGCCAGCAGCTCAAAAGCGGGGGCGGATTTCACAGATACGCAGTATTTT.

This clone was counted a few times. DNA of the CDR3: TGTGCCTGGAGTCCCTACCCTAACTATGGCTACACCTTC. Protein: CAWSPYPNYGYTF. The chain carries TRBV30 and TRBJ1-2; D not certain. CDR1 is GTSNPN and CDR2 is SVGIG in the germline V gene (reference sequence). The CDR3 is 13 amino acids. Trimming pared 2 bases from V and 0 bases from J, leaving 7 bases between.

This chain uses TRBV18 with TRBJ2-5; D is possibly TRBD1 (6 bases). V was cut by 0 bases and J by 5 bases, with 13 bases left in between. The germline CDR1 and CDR2 sequences are KGHSH and LQKENI. The CDR3 has 15 residues. The DNA for the CDR3 is TGTGCCAGCTCACCACCTAATAAGGGGGAGGAGACCCAGTACTTC. It yields the protein CASSPPNKGEETQYF.

The chain joins TRBV5-1 to TRBJ2-3, with D maybe TRBD2 (6 bases). V shed 2 bases and J shed 2 bases, with 9 bases lying between them. The CDR3 has 14 residues. Germline V gives CDR1 SGHRS, CDR2 YFSETQ. CDR3 sequence reads: CASSFGTYTDTQYF. In nucleotides, the CDR3 is TGCGCCAGCAGCTTCGGGACTTACACAGATACGCAGTATTTT.

V and J are TRBV10-1 and TRBJ2-1, with a tentative D call TRBD2 (7 bases). CDR1 is WNHNN and CDR2 is SYGVQD in the germline V gene (reference sequence). The CDR3 is 15 residues long. V dropped 3 bases and J dropped 8 bases, with 17 bases sitting between them. The CDR3 region has the DNA TGCGCCAGCAGTGATCGGGGGGCCTTCCGGGATGAGCAGTTCTTC. Its protein product is CASSDRGAFRDEQFF.

The genes are TRBV9 and TRBJ2-1; 8 nucleotides agree with TRBD1. Losses at the gene ends were 0 bases for V and 5 bases for J; bases not matched to a gene: 7. CDR1 and CDR2 (germline): SGDLS, YYNGEE. The CDR3 sequence is 16 residues long. CDR3 DNA sequence: TGTGCCAGCAGCGTAGGTTTAGGGGGACAGGACAATGAGCAGTTCTTC. This sequence encodes CASSVGLGGQDNEQFF. The whole variable domain, remainder taken from reference TRBV9 and TRBJ2-1, is DSGVTQTPKHLITATGQRVTLRCSPRSGDLSVYWYQQSLDQGLQFLIQYYNGEERAKGNILERFSAQQFPDLHSELNLSSLELGDSALYFCASSVGLGGQDNEQFFGPGTRLTVL.

V usage is TRBV5-1 and J usage is TRBJ2-2; 10 positions agree with TRBD2. Germline CDR1 reads SGHRS; CDR2 reads YFSETQ. V was clipped by 0 bases and J by 1 base; unmatched bases: 3. This CDR3 has 17 residues. CDR3 nucleotide sequence: TGCGCCAGCAGCTTGGCTAGCGGGGGAGTGAACACCGGGGAGCTGTTTTTT. Translation: CASSLASGGVNTGELFF.

The genes are TRBV5-5 and TRBJ2-1; 10 positions agree with TRBD1. CDR3 length: 16 amino acids. Trimming at V came to 2 bases and at J to 3 bases, leaving 5 bases not matched to a gene. Germline lookup yields CDR1 SGHKS and CDR2 YYEKEE (reference sequence). Here the CDR3 DNA reads TGTGCCAGCAGCTTAGACAGGGGGCAAATCTACAATGAGCAGTTCTTC. This codes for CASSLDRGQIYNEQFF.

CDR3 in amino acids: CASRDRGGTEAFF. The CDR3 DNA is TGCGCCAGCAGAGACAGGGGTGGCACTGAAGCTTTCTTT. This rearrangement joins TRBV10-2 to TRBJ1-1; 8 positions agree with TRBD1. Germline assignment: CDR1 WSHSY and CDR2 SAAADI. Trimming at V came to 6 bases and at J to 4 bases, leaving 4 bases not matched to a gene. The CDR3 spans 13 residues.